Below, one T cell receptor beta chain is given with its context. Its target is unknown. The data derive from a study of shared clonotypes between healthy human individuals. Study details: CD4 naive and memory got three plates each, CD8 naive two, CD8 memory one. Findings of the study overall: Relative to clonotypes present in all four donors, those not shared had lower generation probabilities.

The method was immunoSEQ multiplex PCR; TCRdb's version includes in-frame clones alone and lacks a portion of them. This repertoire shows some 660,000 clones, approximately 73% found once; its top ten account for around 1.8%. Germline V gives CDR1 LNHDA, CDR2 SQIVND (reference sequence). V dropped 7 bases and J dropped 0 bases, with 12 bases sitting between them. The CDR3 sequence is 15 residues long. This chain links TRBV19 with TRBJ2-2, with D possibly TRBD1 on 5 matching bases. The sequencing input was memory CD4+ T cells sorted from blood. The subset: CD45RA-negative fraction. The sequence was collected from a woman in her thirties in good health. The CDR3: CASIKAGSNTGELFF. The CDR3 DNA sequence: TGTGCCAGTATCAAGGCAGGGTCGAACACCGGGGAGCTGTTTTTT.